This entry lists 18 T cell receptor beta chains sequenced from one sample in a study of blood T cell repertoires in COVID-19. Here immunoSEQ multiplex PCR was the method, and the copy in TCRdb shows in-frame clones only, minus some. The table includes 350,000 to 500,000 clones, around nine tenths detected once. The sequenced sample consisted of PBMCs or T cells enriched from blood (not recorded which). Receptors were obtained from a woman younger than 30 who had been exposed to COVID-19.

V usage is TRBV24-1 and J usage is TRBJ1-2, with TRBD1 matching 9 bases. This CDR3 is 15 amino acids long. The ends lost 3 bases at V and 4 bases at J; junction bases unmatched: 5. CDR1 and CDR2 from the germline V gene are KGHDR and SFDVKD. CDR3 sequence: CATSDGGQGSYGYTF. For the CDR3, the DNA is TGTGCCACCAGTGATGGCGGACAGGGGAGCTATGGCTACACCTTC.

This clone appeared once. The chain recombines TRBV6-2 or TRBV6-3 with TRBJ1-2, with D maybe TRBD1 (5 bases). This CDR3 is 13 amino acids long. Trimming took 4 bases from V and 3 from J, leaving 9 bases between them. Germline assignment: CDR1 MNHEY and CDR2 SVGEGT. The DNA for the CDR3 is TGTGCCAGCAGTTCTTGGGGGGACTATGGCTACACCTTC. Translation gives CASSSWGDYGYTF.

The chain couples TRBV18 to TRBJ2-2; D call uncertain. Germline V gives CDR1 KGHSH, CDR2 LQKENI. V was clipped by 3 bases and J by 4 bases, with 3 bases between them. The CDR3 runs to 12 residues. The CDR3 region has the DNA TGTGCCAGCTCACCTATCACCGGGGAGCTGTTTTTT. It is translated as CASSPITGELFF.

This chain connects TRBV21-1 to TRBJ1-4. TRBV21-1 is classified as a pseudogene. The CDR3 runs 19 residues. As DNA, the CDR3 is TGTGCCAGCAGCAAAGTTAGTTTCAGGGAGGCTGCAACTAATGAAAAACTGTTTTTT. It codes for CASSKVSFREAATNEKLFF.

The J gene is TRBJ1-1, the V gene TRBV4-1; 9 bases are shared with TRBD1. Germline V gene data show CDR1 as MGHRA and CDR2 as YSYEKL. J gave up 4 bases and V 1 base, and 4 bases lay outside the gene matches. The CDR3 loop spans 15 amino acids. Here the CDR3 reads CASSQAGTGFTEAFF. DNA of the CDR3: TGCGCCAGCAGCCAAGCCGGGACAGGGTTCACTGAAGCTTTCTTT.

V is TRBV7-2 and J is TRBJ2-7; D is possibly TRBD1 (6 bases). This CDR3 has 14 amino acids. V was cut by 1 base and J by 4 bases, with 11 bases left in between. Germline CDR1 and CDR2: SGHTA and FQGNSA. The CDR3 protein is CASSLGRDTYEQYF. In nucleotides, the CDR3 is TGTGCCAGCAGCTTAGGACGGGACACGTACGAGCAGTACTTC. Supplemented by reference TRBV7-2 and TRBJ2-7, the full variable domain reads GAGVSQSPSNKVTEKGKDVELRCDPISGHTALYWYRQSLGQGLEFLIYFQGNSAPDKSGLPSDRFSAERTGGSVSTLTIQRTQQEDSAVYLCASSLGRDTYEQYFGPGTRLTVT.

V usage is TRBV6-1 and J usage is TRBJ1-2, with 7 bases matching TRBD1. Losses at the gene ends were 5 bases for V and 8 bases for J; bases not matched to a gene: 8. This CDR3 is built from 13 residues. Germline V CDR1 and CDR2: MNHNS, SASEGT. CDR3 protein: CASSSDRVGGYTF. Written as DNA, the CDR3 is TGTGCCAGCAGTTCCGACAGGGTGGGAGGCTACACCTTC.

Here the CDR3 DNA reads TGCGCCAGCAGCTATGGACAGAATGAAAAACTGTTTTTT. Amino acid sequence: CASSYGQNEKLFF. This chain links TRBV5-1 with TRBJ1-4, with D perhaps TRBD1 (6 bases). Germline V gene lookup returns CDR1 SGHRS and CDR2 YFSETQ. Trimming shortened V by 3 bases and J by 5 bases, and 8 bases separated the two germline ends. The length of the CDR3 is 13 residues.

The chain joins TRBV11-3 to TRBJ1-1, with unresolved D. V was shortened by 3 bases and J by 1 base, with 6 bases between the two germline ends. Germline V CDR1 and CDR2: SGHNT, YENEEA. CDR3 size: 13 residues. CDR3 loop: CASSFGENTEAFF. The DNA for the CDR3 is TGTGCCAGCAGCTTCGGAGAGAACACTGAAGCTTTCTTT.

The rearrangement links TRBV28 to TRBJ1-6; TRBD1 agrees at 8 bases. With V trimmed by 5 bases and J by 9 bases, 9 bases remained unmatched. The CDR3 contains 15 residues. Germline lookup yields CDR1 MDHEN and CDR2 SYDVKM. The chain's CDR3 is CASSPGTGLFSPLHF. CDR3 bases: TGTGCCAGCAGTCCCGGGACAGGCTTATTTTCACCCCTCCACTTT.

This clone occurred once. The chain carries TRBV7-3 and TRBJ1-1, with unresolved D. CDR3 length equals 14 residues. V was clipped by 2 bases and J by 1 base, with 8 bases between them. Germline V CDR1 and CDR2: SGHTA, FQGTGA. The CDR3 DNA is TGTGCCAGCAGCTTAGGGCCAGCGAACACTGAAGCTTTCTTT. Translation: CASSLGPANTEAFF.

The chain employs TRBV6-5 and TRBJ2-1, with 9 bases aligning to TRBD2. The CDR3 has 14 amino acids. Germline V gene lookup returns CDR1 MNHEY and CDR2 SVGAGI. Trimming removed 6 bases from V and 4 bases from J; junction bases left unmatched: 4. CDR3 sequence: CASRRTSDYNEQFF. CDR3 nucleotides: TGTGCCAGCAGGAGGACTAGCGATTACAATGAGCAGTTCTTC.

The chain couples TRBV2 to TRBJ2-2; D not resolved. Germline V lookup: CDR1 SNHLY, CDR2 FYNNEI. CDR3 length: 14 residues. The ends were cut back, 5 bases at V and 6 bases at J, with 13 bases in the middle. CDR3 in DNA: TGTGCCAGCAGTACTCGCGTAGTAGCCGGGGAGCTGTTTTTT. Amino acid sequence: CASSTRVVAGELFF.

The genes are TRBV7-2 and TRBJ2-3; 11 bases align to TRBD2. Germline V gene lookup returns CDR1 SGHTA and CDR2 FQGNSA. J gave up 2 bases and V 2 bases, and 3 bases lay outside the gene matches. The CDR3 totals 16 residues. The CDR3 DNA follows: TGTGCCAGCAGCTTACGACTAGCGGGGTTCACAGATACGCAGTATTTT. This codes for CASSLRLAGFTDTQYF.

The chain recombines TRBV11-3 with TRBJ1-1; TRBD1 aligns across 7 bases. The CDR3 contains 15 residues. Trimming cost V 0 bases and J 2 bases; bases outside gene matches: 3. Germline V gene data show CDR1 as SGHNT and CDR2 as YENEEA. CDR3 bases: TGTGCCAGCAGCTTAGACGGACAGGCTAACACTGAAGCTTTCTTT. Translated, it gives CASSLDGQANTEAFF. Supplemented by reference TRBV11-3 and TRBJ1-1, the full variable domain reads EAGVVQSPRYKIIEKKQPVAFWCNPISGHNTLYWYLQNLGQGPELLIRYENEEAVDDSQLPKDRFSAERLKGVDSTLKIQPAELGDSAVYLCASSLDGQANTEAFFGQGTRLTVV.

The J gene is TRBJ2-7, the V gene TRBV5-5; 13 nucleotides match TRBD2. The CDR3 sequence is 16 residues long. The junction had 7 bases not matched to a gene; V was cut back by 2 bases and J by 5 bases. CDR1 and CDR2 (germline): SGHKS, YYEKEE (reference sequence). In DNA, the CDR3 is TGTGCCAGCAGCTTAGGACTAGCGGGAGCCTTTGACGAGCAGTACTTC. Translation: CASSLGLAGAFDEQYF.

This clone showed up just once. The V and J genes are TRBV25-1 and TRBJ1-5; D gene unclear. The CDR3 contains 15 residues. The germline CDR1 and CDR2 sequences are MGHDK and SYGVNS. V lost 3 bases, J lost 3 bases, and 12 bases lay in between. CDR3 amino acids: CASSDGGFSNQPQHF. CDR3 DNA sequence: TGTGCCAGCAGTGATGGAGGGTTCTCCAATCAGCCCCAGCATTTT.

This rearrangement joins TRBV29-1 to TRBJ2-2; TRBD1 agrees at 8 bases. CDR1 and CDR2 (germline): SQVTM, ANQGSEA. V trimming: 6 bases; J trimming: 1 base; junction bases outside the gene matches: 4. This CDR3 is 14 amino acids long. As DNA, the CDR3 is TGCAGCGTATCCGGGACAGGGAACACCGGGGAGCTGTTTTTT. Protein sequence: CSVSGTGNTGELFF.